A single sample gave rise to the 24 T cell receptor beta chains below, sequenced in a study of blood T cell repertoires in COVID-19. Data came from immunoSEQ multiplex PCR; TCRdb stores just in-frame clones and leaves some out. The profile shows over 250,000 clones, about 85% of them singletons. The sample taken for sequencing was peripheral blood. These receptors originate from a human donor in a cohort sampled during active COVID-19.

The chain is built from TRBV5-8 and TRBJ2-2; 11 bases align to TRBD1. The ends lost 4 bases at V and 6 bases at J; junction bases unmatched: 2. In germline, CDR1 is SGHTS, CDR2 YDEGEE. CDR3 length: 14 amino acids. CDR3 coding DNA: TGTGCCAGCAGCCAGGGACAGGGGGCCGGGGAGCTGTTTTTT. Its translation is CASSQGQGAGELFF. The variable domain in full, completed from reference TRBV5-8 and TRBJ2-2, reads EAGVTQSPTHLIKTRGQQATLRCSPISGHTSVYWYQQALGLGLQFLLWYDEGEERNRGNFPPRFSGRQFPNYSSELNVNALELEDSALYLCASSQGQGAGELFFGEGSRLTVL.

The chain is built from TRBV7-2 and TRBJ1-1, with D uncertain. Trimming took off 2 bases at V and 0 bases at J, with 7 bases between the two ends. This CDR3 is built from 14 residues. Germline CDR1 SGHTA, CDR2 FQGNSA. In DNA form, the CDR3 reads TGTGCCAGCAGCTTACAGTCCTTGAACACTGAAGCTTTCTTT. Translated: CASSLQSLNTEAFF.

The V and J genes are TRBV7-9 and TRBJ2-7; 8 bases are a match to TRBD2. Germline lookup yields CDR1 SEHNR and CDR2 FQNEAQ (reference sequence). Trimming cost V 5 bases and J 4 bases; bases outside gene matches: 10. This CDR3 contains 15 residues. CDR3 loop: CASSPRGRTTYEQYF. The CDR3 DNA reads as TGTGCCAGCAGCCCCCGCGGGAGGACGACTTACGAGCAGTACTTC.

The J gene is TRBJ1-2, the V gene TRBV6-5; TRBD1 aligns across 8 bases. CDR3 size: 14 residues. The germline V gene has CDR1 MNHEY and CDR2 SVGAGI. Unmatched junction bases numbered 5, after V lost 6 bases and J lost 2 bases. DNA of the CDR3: TGTGCCAGCAGGCCGGACAGGGTAAACTATGGCTACACCTTC. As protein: CASRPDRVNYGYTF.

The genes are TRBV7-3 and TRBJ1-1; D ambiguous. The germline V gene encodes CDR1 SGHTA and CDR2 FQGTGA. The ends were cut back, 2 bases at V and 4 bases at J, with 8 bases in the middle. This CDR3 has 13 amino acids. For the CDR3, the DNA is TGTGCCAGCAGCTTAGGCGGAATCACTGAAGCTTTCTTT. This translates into CASSLGGITEAFF.

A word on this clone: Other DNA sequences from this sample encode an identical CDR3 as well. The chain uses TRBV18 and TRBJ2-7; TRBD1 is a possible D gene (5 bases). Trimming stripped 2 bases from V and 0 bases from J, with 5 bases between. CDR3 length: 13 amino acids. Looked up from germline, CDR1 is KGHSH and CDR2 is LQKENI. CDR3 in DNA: TGTGCCAGCTCACCAGGGGCCTCCTACGAGCAGTACTTC. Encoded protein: CASSPGASYEQYF.

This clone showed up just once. CDR3 in amino acids: CSVRGGVAGSSYEQYF. In nucleotides, the CDR3 is TGCAGCGTGCGAGGGGGGGTAGCGGGGTCCTCCTACGAGCAGTACTTC. V usage is TRBV29-1 and J usage is TRBJ2-7; 8 bases map to TRBD2. Germline assignment: CDR1 SQVTM and CDR2 ANQGSEA. V was clipped by 6 bases and J by 0 bases; unmatched bases: 13. The CDR3 totals 16 residues.

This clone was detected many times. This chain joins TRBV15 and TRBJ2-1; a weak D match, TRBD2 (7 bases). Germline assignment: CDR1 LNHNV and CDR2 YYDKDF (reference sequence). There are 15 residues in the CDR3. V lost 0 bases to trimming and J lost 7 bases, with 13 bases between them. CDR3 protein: CATSRDRGTTNEQFF. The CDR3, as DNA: TGTGCCACCAGCAGAGATAGGGGGACTACTAATGAGCAGTTCTTC. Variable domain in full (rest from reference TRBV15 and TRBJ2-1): DAMVIQNPRYQVTQFGKPVTLSCSQTLNHNVMYWYQQKSSQAPKLLFHYYDKDFNNEADTPDNFQSRRPNTSFCFLDIRSPGLGDTAMYLCATSRDRGTTNEQFFGPGTRLTVL.

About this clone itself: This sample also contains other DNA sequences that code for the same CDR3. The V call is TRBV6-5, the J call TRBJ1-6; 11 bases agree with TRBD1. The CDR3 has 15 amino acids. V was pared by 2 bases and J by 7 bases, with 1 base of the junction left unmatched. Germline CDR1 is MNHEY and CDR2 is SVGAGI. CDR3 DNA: TGTGCCAGCAGTTACGGGGACAGGGGGAATTCACCCCTCCACTTT. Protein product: CASSYGDRGNSPLHF.

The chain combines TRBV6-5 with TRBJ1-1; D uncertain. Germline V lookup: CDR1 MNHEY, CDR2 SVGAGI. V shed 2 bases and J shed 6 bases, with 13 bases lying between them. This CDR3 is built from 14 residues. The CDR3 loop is CASSYGRGGAEAFF. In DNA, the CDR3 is TGTGCCAGCAGTTACGGTCGGGGTGGCGCTGAAGCTTTCTTT.

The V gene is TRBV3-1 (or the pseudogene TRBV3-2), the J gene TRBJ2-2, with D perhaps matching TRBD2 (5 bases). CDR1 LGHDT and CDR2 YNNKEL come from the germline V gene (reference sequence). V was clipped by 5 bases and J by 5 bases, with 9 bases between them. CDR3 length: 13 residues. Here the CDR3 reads CASSSPGTGELFF. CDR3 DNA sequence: TGTGCCAGCAGCTCACCGGGGACCGGGGAGCTGTTTTTT.

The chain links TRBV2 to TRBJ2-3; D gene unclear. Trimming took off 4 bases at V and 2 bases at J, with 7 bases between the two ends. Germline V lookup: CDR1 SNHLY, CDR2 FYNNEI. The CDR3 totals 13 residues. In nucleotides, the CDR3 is TGTGCCAGCAGTGGCTATATCACAGATACGCAGTATTTT. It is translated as CASSGYITDTQYF.

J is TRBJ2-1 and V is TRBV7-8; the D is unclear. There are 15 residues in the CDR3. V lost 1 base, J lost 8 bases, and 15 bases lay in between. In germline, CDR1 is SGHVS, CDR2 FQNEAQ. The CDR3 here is CASSLVGLVYHEQFF. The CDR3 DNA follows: TGTGCCAGCAGCTTAGTCGGGTTAGTCTATCATGAGCAGTTCTTC.

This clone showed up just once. DNA for the CDR3: TGCGCCAGCAGCTTAGGGAGTAGCGGGAGGGCCGTCTACGAGCAGTACTTC. Translation gives CASSLGSSGRAVYEQYF. This sequence joins TRBV5-1 and TRBJ2-7; 11 bases align to TRBD2. V gave up 2 bases and J gave up 3 bases; unmatched junction bases: 10. Germline lookup yields CDR1 SGHRS and CDR2 YFSETQ. The CDR3 totals 17 residues.

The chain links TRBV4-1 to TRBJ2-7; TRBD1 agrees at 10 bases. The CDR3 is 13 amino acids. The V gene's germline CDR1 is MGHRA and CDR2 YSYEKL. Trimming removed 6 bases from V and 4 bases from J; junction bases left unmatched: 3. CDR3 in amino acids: CASRGTGDYEQYF. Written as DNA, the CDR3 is TGCGCCAGCAGGGGGACAGGGGATTACGAGCAGTACTTC.

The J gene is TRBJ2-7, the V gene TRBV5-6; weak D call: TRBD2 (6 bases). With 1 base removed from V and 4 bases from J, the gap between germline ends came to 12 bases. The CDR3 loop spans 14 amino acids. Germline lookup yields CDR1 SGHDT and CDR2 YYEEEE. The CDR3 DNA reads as TGTGCCAGCAGCTTGACGGGAGTGGGATACGAGCAGTACTTC. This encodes CASSLTGVGYEQYF.

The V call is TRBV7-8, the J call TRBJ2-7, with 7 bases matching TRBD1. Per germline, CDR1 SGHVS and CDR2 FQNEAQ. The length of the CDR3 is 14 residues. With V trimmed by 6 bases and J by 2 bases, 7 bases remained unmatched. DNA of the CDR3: TGTGCCAGCAGAAACCCGGACAGGCCCTACGAGCAGTACTTC. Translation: CASRNPDRPYEQYF.

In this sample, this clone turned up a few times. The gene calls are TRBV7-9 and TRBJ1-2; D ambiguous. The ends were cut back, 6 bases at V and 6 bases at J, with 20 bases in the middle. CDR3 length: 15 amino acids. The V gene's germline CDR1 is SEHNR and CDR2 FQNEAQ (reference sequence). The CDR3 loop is CASSQGMAGLHGYTF. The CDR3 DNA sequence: TGTGCCAGCAGTCAAGGTATGGCAGGTCTGCATGGCTACACCTTC.

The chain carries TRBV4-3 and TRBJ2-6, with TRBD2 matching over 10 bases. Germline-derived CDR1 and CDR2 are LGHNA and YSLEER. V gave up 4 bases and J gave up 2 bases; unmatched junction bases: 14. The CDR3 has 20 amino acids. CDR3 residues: CASSPGGSGRYKAGANVLTF. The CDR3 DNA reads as TGCGCCAGCAGCCCCGGGGGTAGCGGGAGGTACAAGGCTGGGGCCAACGTCCTGACTTTC.

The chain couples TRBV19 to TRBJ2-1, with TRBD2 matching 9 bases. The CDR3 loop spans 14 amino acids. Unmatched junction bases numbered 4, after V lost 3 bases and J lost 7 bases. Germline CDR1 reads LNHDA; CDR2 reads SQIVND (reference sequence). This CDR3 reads CASSMREGLNEQFF. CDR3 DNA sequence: TGTGCCAGTAGTATGCGGGAGGGCCTTAATGAGCAGTTCTTC.

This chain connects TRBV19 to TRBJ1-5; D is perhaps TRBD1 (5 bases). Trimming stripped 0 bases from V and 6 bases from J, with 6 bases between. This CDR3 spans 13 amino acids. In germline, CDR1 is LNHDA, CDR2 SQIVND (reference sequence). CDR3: CASSIDRVQPQHF. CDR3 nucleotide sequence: TGTGCCAGTAGTATAGACAGGGTTCAGCCCCAGCATTTT.

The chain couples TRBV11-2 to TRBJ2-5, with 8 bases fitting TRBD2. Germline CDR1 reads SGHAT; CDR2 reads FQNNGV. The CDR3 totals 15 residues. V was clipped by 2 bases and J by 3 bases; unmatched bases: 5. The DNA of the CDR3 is TGTGCCAGCAGCTTATCCGGGAGGGCCGAAGAGACCCAGTACTTC. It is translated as CASSLSGRAEETQYF.

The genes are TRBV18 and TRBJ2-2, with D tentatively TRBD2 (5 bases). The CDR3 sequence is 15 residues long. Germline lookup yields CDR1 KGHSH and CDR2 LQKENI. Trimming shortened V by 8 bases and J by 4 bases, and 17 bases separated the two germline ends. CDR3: CASPRSEGGTGELFF. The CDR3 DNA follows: TGTGCCAGCCCCAGGTCAGAGGGTGGCACCGGGGAGCTGTTTTTT.

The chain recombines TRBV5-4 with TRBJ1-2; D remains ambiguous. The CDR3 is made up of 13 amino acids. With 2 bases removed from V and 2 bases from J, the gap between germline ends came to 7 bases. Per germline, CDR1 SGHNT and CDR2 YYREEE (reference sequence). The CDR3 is CASSFRGNYGYTF. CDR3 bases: TGTGCCAGCAGCTTTCGGGGAAACTATGGCTACACCTTC.